The 23 T cell receptor beta chains below all came from one sample that was sequenced in a study of human T cells and chemical hapten exposure. TCRdb re-called the RACE reads with MiXCR, one entry per CDR3 protein. Of around 200,000 distinct CDR3 sequences detected, under 25% appear once; the ten largest clones hold approximately 2.3%. Time point described: patch test 3, about 24 weeks after DPC sensitization. Treatment specified: therapeutic diphenylcyclopropenone sensitization with weekly scalp DPC. This specimen was whole blood, taken in connection with sensitization to the hapten diphenylcyclopropenone (DPC). The receptors originated from a woman aged 40 to 50 with alopecia areata. Some clones in this sample may be carry-over from other donors' samples.

In this sample, this clonotype turned up many times. The V and J genes are TRBV28 and TRBJ1-2, with 12 bases lining up with TRBD1. Germline V gives CDR1 MDHEN, CDR2 SYDVKM. V dropped 6 bases and J dropped 5; count of bases not matched to a gene: 10. CDR3 length: 16 residues. CDR3 sequence: CASSRVPGQGAYGYTF. In DNA form, the CDR3 reads TGTGCCAGCAGCCGAGTCCCGGGACAGGGGGCATATGGCTACACCTTC.

This clonotype was seen only a few times. This chain joins TRBV5-1 and TRBJ1-2, with D tentatively TRBD1 (5 bases). The CDR3 is made up of 12 amino acids. Per germline, CDR1 SGHRS and CDR2 YFSETQ. Trimming pared 4 bases from V and 5 bases from J, leaving 9 bases between. CDR3 protein: CASSRDRYGYTF. The CDR3 DNA reads TGCGCCAGCAGCCGGGACCGATATGGCTACACCTTC.

This clonotype was found a few times. The gene calls are TRBV29-1 and TRBJ2-4; the match to TRBD1 covers 9 bases. CDR1 and CDR2 from the germline V gene are SQVTM and ANQGSEA. The CDR3 is made up of 13 amino acids. V dropped 2 bases and J dropped 9; count of bases not matched to a gene: 5. CDR3 sequence reads: CSVELQGAGIQYF. The CDR3 nucleotides are TGCAGCGTTGAACTACAGGGGGCCGGCATTCAGTACTTC.

V gene TRBV6-2 or TRBV6-3 combines with J gene TRBJ2-7; possible D gene TRBD2, 6 bases. The CDR3 covers 14 residues. Deletions cut 5 bases from V and 7 bases from J, with 18 bases between. Germline CDR1 reads MNHEY; CDR2 reads SVGEGT. The CDR3 DNA sequence: TGTGCCAGCAGTGAGACTCGGGGAGGCGGGGAGCAGTACTTC. This codes for CASSETRGGGEQYF.

This clonotype has more than one count but fewer than ten. The J gene is TRBJ2-1, the V gene TRBV20-1, with D possibly TRBD2 on 5 matching bases. Trimming took off 6 bases at V and 0 bases at J, with 18 bases between the two ends. The CDR3 is made up of 16 amino acids. Per the germline V gene, CDR1 is DFQATT and CDR2 is SNEGSKA (reference sequence). CDR3: CSAEPRTQSSYNEQFF. Here the CDR3 DNA reads TGCAGTGCCGAGCCAAGGACTCAAAGCTCCTACAATGAGCAGTTCTTC.

This clonotype was observed a handful of times. The V call is TRBV3-1, the J call TRBJ2-7; 10 bases are shared with TRBD2. CDR3 length: 14 residues. CDR1 and CDR2 from the germline V gene are LGHDT and YNNKEL (reference sequence). J gave up 1 base and V 10 bases, and 7 bases lay outside the gene matches. The CDR3 region has the DNA TGTGCCACCTCCAAACTAGCGGGGTCCTACGAGCAGTACTTC. It encodes CATSKLAGSYEQYF.

Many counts were recorded for this clonotype. This chain joins TRBV20-1 and TRBJ2-7; 8 nucleotides align to TRBD2. Germline CDR1 and CDR2: DFQATT and SNEGSKA (reference sequence). The ends lost 3 bases at V and 2 bases at J; junction bases unmatched: 6. This CDR3 spans 14 amino acids. In DNA, the CDR3 is TGCAGTGCTAGCATACTAGCGGATCCCTACGAGCAGTACTTC. This gives the protein CSASILADPYEQYF.

The rearrangement links TRBV3-1 to TRBJ1-4, with D perhaps matching TRBD1 (6 bases). The CDR3 length is 15 residues. In germline, CDR1 is LGHDT, CDR2 YNNKEL (reference sequence). Trimming removed 0 bases at V and 11 bases at J, with 16 bases between. The CDR3 DNA reads TGTGCCAGCAGCCAAGATAACGGCACAGGGAGGAAACTGTTTTTT. Translated, it gives CASSQDNGTGRKLFF.

The chain uses TRBV27 and TRBJ2-7; 8 bases align to TRBD2. CDR1 and CDR2 (germline): MNHEY, SMNVEV (reference sequence). V dropped 6 bases and J dropped 0; count of bases not matched to a gene: 7. The CDR3 contains 15 residues. CDR3 nucleotide sequence: TGTGCCAGCAGGTCGACTAGCGCGAACTCCTACGAGCAGTACTTC. This codes for CASRSTSANSYEQYF.

This clonotype was detected a few times. This chain joins TRBV29-1 and TRBJ1-1; D gene uncertain. The CDR3 is 13 amino acids. Trimming took 6 bases from V and 6 from J, leaving 17 bases between them. CDR1 and CDR2 from the germline V gene are SQVTM and ANQGSEA. The CDR3 reads CSVAPRAGAEAFF. The CDR3 bases are TGCAGCGTCGCCCCAAGGGCGGGCGCTGAAGCTTTCTTT.

The V gene is TRBV2, the J gene TRBJ2-1; 10 positions agree with TRBD2. The CDR3 extends over 17 amino acids. Germline V lookup: CDR1 SNHLY, CDR2 FYNNEI. The junction had 10 bases not matched to a gene; V was cut back by 8 bases and J by 0 bases. In nucleotides, the CDR3 is TGTGCCAGCCGACGACTAGCGGGCGGCAGCTCCTACAATGAGCAGTTCTTC. This sequence encodes CASRRLAGGSSYNEQFF.

This clonotype was detected many times. V usage is TRBV24-1 and J usage is TRBJ2-3; 8 nucleotides agree with TRBD1. The germline V gene has CDR1 KGHDR and CDR2 SFDVKD. Losses at the gene ends were 2 bases for V and 6 bases for J; bases not matched to a gene: 9. The CDR3 spans 16 residues. CDR3 DNA: TGTGCCACCAGTGATTCCCCAGGGGGCTTCACGGATACGCAGTATTTT. Its translation: CATSDSPGGFTDTQYF.

This clonotype occurred a few times. This chain links TRBV11-2 with TRBJ2-7; 11 bases fit TRBD2. Losses at the gene ends were 6 bases for V and 2 bases for J; bases not matched to a gene: 12. This CDR3 is 17 amino acids long. CDR1 and CDR2 from the germline V gene are SGHAT and FQNNGV. In DNA, the CDR3 is TGTGCCAGCAGACGCGGACGGACTAGCGGGCCCCCCTACGAGCAGTACTTC. Protein: CASRRGRTSGPPYEQYF.

This clonotype was counted ten times or more. The chain links TRBV5-1 to TRBJ2-3, with TRBD2 matching 8 bases. The ends lost 7 bases at V and 6 bases at J; junction bases unmatched: 13. The V gene's germline CDR1 is SGHRS and CDR2 YFSETQ. This CDR3 spans 15 amino acids. The CDR3 reads CASRLLAGSSDTQYF. CDR3 nucleotides: TGCGCCAGCCGTCTCTTAGCGGGAAGTTCGGATACGCAGTATTTT.

V and J are TRBV10-3 and TRBJ2-6; no clear D gene. From germline, CDR1 is ENHRY and CDR2 SYGVKD. CDR3 length equals 14 residues. Trimming shortened V by 3 bases and J by 2 bases, and 5 bases separated the two germline ends. This CDR3 reads CAISDRAGANVLTF. The CDR3 DNA follows: TGTGCCATCAGTGACAGAGCTGGGGCCAACGTCCTGACTTTC.

This clonotype appeared a few times. The chain joins TRBV9 to TRBJ2-2, with 7 bases fitting TRBD2. Germline V gene lookup returns CDR1 SGDLS and CDR2 YYNGEE. Trimming removed 4 bases from V and 4 bases from J; junction bases left unmatched: 10. The CDR3 is 16 residues long. CDR3 nucleotides: TGTGCCAGCAGCTCAAGACTAGCCGAGGGCACCGGGGAGCTGTTTTTT. Encoded protein: CASSSRLAEGTGELFF.

This clonotype came up a few times. The chain's CDR3 is CSVSGRVSYEQYF. CDR3 DNA sequence: TGCAGCGTAAGCGGGAGGGTCTCCTACGAGCAGTACTTC. The genes are TRBV29-1 and TRBJ2-7, with TRBD2 matching 10 bases. Germline V gene sequence: CDR1 SQVTM, CDR2 ANQGSEA. The CDR3 contains 13 residues. V trimming: 6 bases; J trimming: 0 bases; junction bases outside the gene matches: 2.

DNA for the CDR3: TGTGCCAGCAGTTACTCGAAACAGGGACCGAAAAGGGATACGCAGTATTTT. Translation gives CASSYSKQGPKRDTQYF. The chain uses TRBV6-2 or TRBV6-3 and TRBJ2-3; D is possibly TRBD1 (6 bases). Per the germline V gene, CDR1 is MNHEY and CDR2 is SVGEGT. Trimming cost V 0 bases and J 6 bases, with 19 bases left between them. The CDR3 extends over 17 amino acids.

The chain employs TRBV28 and TRBJ2-5; TRBD1 matches 9 bases. J lost 4 bases, V lost 4 bases, and 4 bases had no gene match. In germline, CDR1 is MDHEN, CDR2 SYDVKM. This CDR3 spans 14 amino acids. The DNA for the CDR3 is TGTGCCAGCAGTTCGGGGACAGGGCCAGAGACCCAGTACTTC. This sequence encodes CASSSGTGPETQYF.

This clonotype came up a few times. V usage is TRBV6-2 or TRBV6-3 and J usage is TRBJ2-3, with D unresolved. The ends were cut back, 7 bases at V and 4 bases at J, with 9 bases in the middle. Per germline, CDR1 MNHEY and CDR2 SVGEGT. The CDR3 is 12 amino acids. CDR3 sequence: CASKRGADTQYF. In DNA form, the CDR3 reads TGTGCCAGCAAGAGAGGAGCAGATACGCAGTATTTT.

This clonotype has just a few counts. The rearrangement joins TRBV12-3 or TRBV12-4 to TRBJ1-1; D unclear. The V and J ends lost 3 bases and 4 bases respectively, with 12 bases between them. This CDR3 has 14 amino acids. This CDR3 is CASSFLGRSTEAFF. The CDR3, as DNA: TGTGCCAGCAGTTTCTTAGGGAGGTCCACTGAAGCTTTCTTT.

CDR3 sequence: CASSTSGSSGEQYF. As DNA, the CDR3 is TGTGCCAGCAGCACTAGCGGGAGTAGTGGGGAGCAGTACTTC. The chain employs TRBV6-6 and TRBJ2-7; 11 nucleotides match TRBD2. The CDR3 is 14 residues long. Trimming removed 6 bases from V and 7 bases from J; junction bases left unmatched: 8. Germline lookup yields CDR1 MNHNY and CDR2 SVGAGI (reference sequence).

This chain links TRBV2 with TRBJ2-2; D possibly corresponds to TRBD1 (5 bases). The V gene's germline CDR1 is SNHLY and CDR2 FYNNEI. CDR3 length equals 14 residues. V dropped 8 bases and J dropped 0 bases, with 10 bases sitting between them. In DNA, the CDR3 is TGTGCCAGCGACGAACAGGCGAACACCGGGGAGCTGTTTTTT. It yields the protein CASDEQANTGELFF.